These T cell receptor beta chains were read from a single sample in a study of blood T cell repertoires in COVID-19. Repertoires were generated with immunoSEQ multiplex PCR, while TCRdb's copy carries only in-frame clones and drops some. Among roughly 280,000 clones listed, around 91% were seen once. Sequenced material: PBMCs or T cells enriched from blood (not recorded which). The receptors come from a woman under 30 who had recovered from COVID-19. Both conserved end residues are part of each CDR3. D genes are given only for firm matches. Not every row has a clone size; where given, it reads once, few, many or a size class.

v_call	cdr3_length	j_call	clone_size	d_call	cdr3_aa	cdr3_nt
TRBV7-9	15	TRBJ2-1	.	TRBD2	CASSLLTSGNNEQFF	TGTGCCAGCAGCCTACTGACTAGCGGTAACAATGAGCAGTTCTTC
TRBV12-3/TRBV12-4	13	TRBJ1-2	.	.	CASTLPTLDGYTF	TGTGCCAGCACCCTTCCGACTTTGGATGGCTACACCTTC
TRBV9	17	TRBJ2-3	.	.	CASSGGDPPLAVNTQYF	TGTGCCAGCAGCGGCGGAGACCCCCCTTTGGCTGTTAATACGCAGTATTTT
TRBV30	11	TRBJ1-5	.	.	CAWSGPGPQHF	TGTGCCTGGAGTGGCCCAGGGCCCCAGCATTTT
TRBV29-1	13	TRBJ2-3	.	TRBD1	CSVYTGGTDTQYF	TGCAGCGTCTATACAGGGGGCACAGATACGCAGTATTTT
TRBV7-9	13	TRBJ1-1	.	TRBD1	CASSKQGMGEAFF	TGTGCCAGCAGCAAACAGGGGATGGGTGAAGCTTTCTTT
TRBV2	16	TRBJ2-3	.	.	CAIIPSGRGGTDTQYF	TGTGCCATCATCCCCTCCGGTCGGGGAGGCACAGATACGCAGTATTTT
TRBV19	19	TRBJ2-1	.	TRBD2	CASSIEGTSGGTAYNEQFF	TGTGCCAGTAGTATAGAAGGGACTAGCGGGGGAACCGCCTACAATGAGCAGTTCTTC
TRBV2	14	TRBJ1-6	.	.	CASSPGPRGSPLHF	TGTGCCAGCTCCCCGGGACCCAGGGGATCGCCCCTCCACTTT
TRBV5-1	15	TRBJ2-3	.	TRBD1	CASSFRDSFTDTQYF	TGCGCCAGCAGCTTTAGGGACAGCTTCACAGATACGCAGTATTTT
TRBV30	13	TRBJ1-1	few	TRBD1	CAWPGQGGTEAFF	TGTGCCTGGCCCGGACAGGGAGGGACTGAAGCTTTCTTT
TRBV20-1	11	TRBJ1-5	.	TRBD1	CSARDSGTGYF	TGCAGTGCTAGAGATTCAGGGACAGGGTATTTT
TRBV29-1	15	TRBJ1-5	many	TRBD1	CSVEDQGQQNQPQHF	TGCAGCGTTGAAGATCAGGGACAGCAGAATCAGCCCCAGCATTTT
TRBV6-1	17	TRBJ2-1	.	TRBD2	CASSEDAGGPGYNEQFF	TGTGCCAGCAGTGAAGACGCGGGGGGGCCGGGATACAATGAGCAGTTCTTC
TRBV7-3	16	TRBJ2-2	.	TRBD2	CASSPLGTSNTGELFF	TGTGCCAGCAGCCCACTCGGGACTAGTAACACCGGGGAGCTGTTTTTT
TRBV10-3	16	TRBJ1-2	.	TRBD1	CAISDSQQGAHYGYTF	TGTGCCATCAGTGATTCCCAACAGGGGGCCCACTATGGCTACACCTTC
TRBV4-1	16	TRBJ2-2	.	.	CASSQFSGTRGGELFF	TGCGCCAGCAGCCAATTTTCGGGAACCCGGGGCGGGGAGCTGTTTTTT
TRBV13	14	TRBJ1-1	.	.	CASSLAEDNTEAFF	TGTGCCAGCAGCTTAGCGGAGGATAACACTGAAGCTTTCTTT
TRBV5-1	15	TRBJ2-3	.	.	CASSLSPIREDTQYF	TGCGCCAGCAGCTTGAGCCCTATCCGGGAAGATACGCAGTATTTT
TRBV9	17	TRBJ2-2	.	TRBD1	CASSVDSGTGNTGELFF	TGTGCCAGCAGCGTAGACTCGGGGACAGGGAATACCGGGGAGCTGTTTTTT
TRBV5-1	14	TRBJ1-1	.	.	CASSFREPNTEAFF	TGCGCCAGCAGCTTCAGGGAACCGAACACTGAAGCTTTCTTT
TRBV2	15	TRBJ2-7	.	TRBD1	CASSDIGTASYEQYF	TGTGCCAGCAGTGACATTGGGACAGCCTCCTACGAGCAGTACTTC
TRBV5-1	15	TRBJ2-1	.	TRBD2	CASSAAGGSYNEQFF	TGCGCCAGCAGCGCGGCGGGGGGGAGCTACAATGAGCAGTTCTTC
TRBV7-3	16	TRBJ2-1	.	.	CASSAGKNFLRDEQFF	TGTGCCAGCAGCGCCGGGAAAAATTTTTTGAGGGATGAGCAGTTCTTC
TRBV28	18	TRBJ2-3	.	.	CASSEWAAGDRGSDTQYF	TGTGCCAGCAGCGAATGGGCGGCGGGTGACCGCGGCTCAGATACGCAGTATTTT
TRBV28	14	TRBJ1-1	.	TRBD1	CASSLTGQLLEAFF	TGTGCCAGCAGTTTAACGGGACAGTTACTGGAAGCTTTCTTT
TRBV5-6	15	TRBJ1-2	.	.	CASSLYPGTWEGYTF	TGTGCCAGCAGCCTTTACCCCGGGACATGGGAGGGCTACACCTTC
TRBV5-1	15	TRBJ1-5	.	.	CASSLAGDTHQPQHF	TGCGCCAGCAGCTTGGCCGGGGACACCCATCAGCCCCAGCATTTT
TRBV28	15	TRBJ2-1	.	.	CASSPVELFYNEQFF	TGTGCCAGCAGTCCGGTGGAGTTGTTCTACAATGAGCAGTTCTTC
TRBV5-1	15	TRBJ1-2	.	.	CASSLAGRGERGYTF	TGCGCCAGCAGCTTGGCCGGCCGGGGGGAGAGGGGCTACACCTTC
TRBV6-4	13	TRBJ1-5	.	TRBD1	CASSTGVDQPQHF	TGTGCCAGCAGCACAGGGGTGGATCAGCCCCAGCATTTT
TRBV25-1	16	TRBJ1-1	.	TRBD1	CASSEFRTGGPTEAFF	TGTGCCAGCAGTGAATTTAGGACAGGGGGACCGACTGAAGCTTTCTTT
TRBV5-1	14	TRBJ2-7	.	TRBD1	CASSLWDRSYEQYF	TGCGCCAGTAGTTTGTGGGACAGGTCCTACGAGCAGTACTTC
TRBV19	14	TRBJ2-7	once	.	CASSIRTGIYEQYF	TGTGCCAGTAGTATAAGAACAGGGATCTACGAGCAGTACTTC
TRBV3-1/TRBV3-2	16	TRBJ1-1	.	.	CASSQGRGGMNTEAFF	TGTGCCAGCAGCCAAGGTAGGGGGGGGATGAACACTGAAGCTTTCTTT
TRBV21-1	18	TRBJ2-6	.	.	CASSKMGQGLSGANVLTF	TGTGCCAGCAGCAAGATGGGACAGGGTCTCTCTGGGGCCAACGTCCTGACTTTC
TRBV24-1	13	TRBJ2-3	.	.	CATSDPGADTQYF	TGTGCCACCAGTGACCCAGGGGCAGATACGCAGTATTTT
TRBV7-8	17	TRBJ1-1	.	TRBD1	CASNPIGTGFMNTEAFF	TGTGCCAGCAACCCCATCGGGACAGGGTTCATGAACACTGAAGCTTTCTTT
TRBV3-1/TRBV3-2	16	TRBJ2-3	.	TRBD1	CASSPDWDSLTDTQYF	TGTGCCAGCAGCCCTGACTGGGACAGTCTCACAGATACGCAGTATTTT
TRBV6-5	13	TRBJ2-5	.	TRBD2	CASQRGLGETQYF	TGTGCCAGCCAGCGGGGGCTGGGGGAGACCCAGTACTTC
TRBV7-9	15	TRBJ1-4	.	.	CAAGGTLSTNEKLFF	TGTGCCGCGGGGGGGACACTCTCGACTAATGAAAAACTGTTTTTT
TRBV19	13	TRBJ2-7	.	TRBD1	CASSIGTGYEQYF	TGTGCCAGTAGTATTGGGACAGGCTACGAGCAGTACTTC
TRBV5-5	14	TRBJ1-4	.	.	CASSALGSNEKLFF	TGTGCCAGCAGCGCCCTGGGCTCGAATGAAAAACTGTTTTTT
TRBV5-1	16	TRBJ2-1	.	TRBD2	CASSELAGGPYNEQFF	TGCGCCAGCAGCGAACTAGCGGGGGGGCCGTACAATGAGCAGTTCTTC
TRBV5-1	17	TRBJ2-3	once	TRBD2	CASSLSWTGGLTDTQYF	TGCGCCAGCAGCTTGTCGTGGACGGGGGGACTCACAGATACGCAGTATTTT
TRBV19	15	TRBJ2-6	.	.	CASTARGPGANVLTF	TGTGCCAGTACCGCTAGGGGCCCTGGGGCCAACGTCCTGACTTTC
TRBV18	15	TRBJ1-1	.	.	CASSGQSGENTEAFF	TGTGCCAGCTCAGGACAATCGGGGGAGAACACTGAAGCTTTCTTT
TRBV7-5	20	TRBJ1-5	.	.	CARSFQSGTIQLSGNQPQHF	TGTGCCAGAAGCTTCCAGTCCGGGACAATCCAGCTTTCTGGCAATCAGCCCCAGCATTTT
TRBV18	13	TRBJ1-5	.	TRBD1	CASSGTGAQPQHF	TGTGCCAGCTCGGGGACAGGGGCTCAGCCCCAGCATTTT
TRBV3-1/TRBV3-2	16	TRBJ1-6	.	.	CASSLGLGGKGSPLHF	TGTGCCAGCAGCCTAGGATTGGGGGGGAAGGGTTCACCCCTCCACTTT
TRBV11-1	13	TRBJ2-1	.	.	CASRSGFYNEQFF	TGTGCCAGCCGCTCGGGGTTTTACAATGAGCAGTTCTTC
TRBV4-2	14	TRBJ1-2	.	.	CASSQDQGTYGYTF	TGTGCCAGCAGCCAAGATCAGGGTACCTATGGCTACACCTTC
TRBV27	14	TRBJ1-2	.	TRBD1	CASSTQTGGGGYTF	TGTGCCAGCAGTACCCAGACAGGGGGCGGCGGCTACACCTTC
TRBV3-1/TRBV3-2	16	TRBJ2-5	.	TRBD2	CASSLAGGRVRETQYF	TGTGCCAGCAGCCTAGCGGGGGGGCGAGTTAGGGAGACCCAGTACTTC
TRBV5-4	13	TRBJ2-7	few	.	CASTPSDSYEQYF	TGTGCCAGCACACCTAGCGACTCCTACGAGCAGTACTTC